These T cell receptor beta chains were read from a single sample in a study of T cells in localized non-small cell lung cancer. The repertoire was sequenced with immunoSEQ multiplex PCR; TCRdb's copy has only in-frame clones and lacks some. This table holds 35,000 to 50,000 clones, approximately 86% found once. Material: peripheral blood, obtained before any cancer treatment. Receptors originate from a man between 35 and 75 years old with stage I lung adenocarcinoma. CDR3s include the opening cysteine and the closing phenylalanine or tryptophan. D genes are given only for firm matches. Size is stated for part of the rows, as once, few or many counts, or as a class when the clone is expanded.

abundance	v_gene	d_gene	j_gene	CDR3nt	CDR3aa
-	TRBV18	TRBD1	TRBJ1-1	TGTGCCAGCTCACCAGGACAGGGAAATACTGAAGCTTTCTTT	CASSPGQGNTEAFF
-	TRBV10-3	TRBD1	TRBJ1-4	TGTGCCATCAGGGACAGGGAGAGGGATGAAAAACTGTTTTTT	CAIRDRERDEKLFF
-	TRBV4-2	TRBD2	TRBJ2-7	TGTGCCAGCAGCCAAAACTCAGCGGGAGGGAGAGAGCAGTACTTC	CASSQNSAGGREQYF
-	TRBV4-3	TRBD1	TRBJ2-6	TGCGCCAGCAGCCAAGATCTGCAGGGACAGGATTCTTTCTCTTTTACCAACGTCCTGACTTTC	CASSQDLQGQDSFSFTNVLTF
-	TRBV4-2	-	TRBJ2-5	TGTGCCAGCAGCCAAGGGCGGGACCAAGAGACCCAGTACTTC	CASSQGRDQETQYF
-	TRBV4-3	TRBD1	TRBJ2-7	TGCGCCAGCAGCCGGGACAGGGACTACGAGCAGTACTTC	CASSRDRDYEQYF
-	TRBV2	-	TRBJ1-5	TGTGCCAGCACCACCGCGGGGGTTCAGCCCCAGCATTTT	CASTTAGVQPQHF
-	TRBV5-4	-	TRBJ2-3	TGTGCCAGCAGCTATCGACGGGGATCCCAGTCTAGCACAGATACGCAGTATTTT	CASSYRRGSQSSTDTQYF
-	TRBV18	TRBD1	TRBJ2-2	TGTGCCAGCTCGCCACAGGGGGCGAACACCGGGGAGCTGTTTTTT	CASSPQGANTGELFF
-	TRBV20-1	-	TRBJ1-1	TGCAGTGCCCCGAGGGACACTGAAGCTTTCTTT	CSAPRDTEAFF
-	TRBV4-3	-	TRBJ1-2	TGCGCCAGCAGCCAGGGCCGAACACAGGGTATGGACTATGGCTACACCTTC	CASSQGRTQGMDYGYTF
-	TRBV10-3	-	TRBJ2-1	TGTGCCCTCGCGTCGAGCTCCTACAATGAGCAGTTCTTC	CALASSSYNEQFF
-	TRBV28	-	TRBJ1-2	TGTGCCAGCAGTTTACCGGACAGCTACTATGGCTACACCTTC	CASSLPDSYYGYTF
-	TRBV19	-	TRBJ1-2	TGTGCCAGTAGTATAGCTCAGGGACCCTATGGCTACACCTTC	CASSIAQGPYGYTF
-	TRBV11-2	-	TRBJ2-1	TGTGCCAGCAGCTTGGCTCATGAGCAGTTCTTC	CASSLAHEQFF
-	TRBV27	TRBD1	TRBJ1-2	TGTGCCAGCAGTGGACAGGGTGGGACTGGCTACACCTTC	CASSGQGGTGYTF
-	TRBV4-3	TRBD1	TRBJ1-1	TGCGCCAGCAGCCAAGGTTACAGGGGGAACACTGAAGCTTTCTTT	CASSQGYRGNTEAFF
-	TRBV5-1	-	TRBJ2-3	TGCGCCAGCAGCTTGGCCAGCACAGATACGCAGTATTTT	CASSLASTDTQYF
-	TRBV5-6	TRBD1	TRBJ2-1	TGTGCCAGCGACAGGGTCGGAGTGGGGGATGAGCAGTTCTTC	CASDRVGVGDEQFF
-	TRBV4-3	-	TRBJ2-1	TGCGCCAGCAGCCAAGATAGGGGCTCCTACAATGAGCAGTTCTTC	CASSQDRGSYNEQFF
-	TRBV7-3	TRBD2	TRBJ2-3	TGTGCCAGCAGCCCCGGACTAGCGGGAGCAGATACGCAGTATTTT	CASSPGLAGADTQYF
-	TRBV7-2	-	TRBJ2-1	TGTGCCAGCAGCTTATTAGGGGTCTCCTACAATGAGCAGTTCTTC	CASSLLGVSYNEQFF
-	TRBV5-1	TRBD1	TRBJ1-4	TGCGCCAGCAGCTCAGGGGGAGCAGGGGTTGAAAAACTGTTTTTT	CASSSGGAGVEKLFF
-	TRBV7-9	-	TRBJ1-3	TGTGCCAGCAGCACCTTCTTGACTCCCTCTGGAAACACCATATATTTT	CASSTFLTPSGNTIYF
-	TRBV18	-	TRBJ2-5	TGTGCCAGCTCACTACGCACTTGGGGGGCCCGGGGGACCCAGTACTTC	CASSLRTWGARGTQYF
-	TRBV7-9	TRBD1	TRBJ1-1	TGTGCCAGCAGCGTACAGGGGATGAACACTGAAGCTTTCTTT	CASSVQGMNTEAFF
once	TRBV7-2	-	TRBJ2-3	TGTGCCAGCGGGTCTTCTAGCACAGATACGCAGTATTTT	CASGSSSTDTQYF
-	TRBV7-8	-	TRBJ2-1	TGTGCCAGCAGCTTCCCTTGGGACCCGAGTTTGGGTGAGCAGTTCTTC	CASSFPWDPSLGEQFF
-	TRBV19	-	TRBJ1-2	TGTGCCAGTAGTATCCGGGACGGGCAGAGGGATGGCTACACCTTC	CASSIRDGQRDGYTF
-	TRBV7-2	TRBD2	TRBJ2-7	TGTGCCAGCAGCCTACTAGCGGAGTACGAGCAGTACTTC	CASSLLAEYEQYF
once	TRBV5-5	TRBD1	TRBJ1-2	TGTGCCAGCAGCCGGGACAGGGGCGGAAAAGGCTACACCTTC	CASSRDRGGKGYTF
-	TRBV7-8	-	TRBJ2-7	TGTGCCAGCAGCTTATTGTGGCAGGACGACGAGCAGTACTTC	CASSLLWQDDEQYF
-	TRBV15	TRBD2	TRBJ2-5	TGTGCCACCAGCCCAGACCCCTCGGGGGGAGAGACCCAGTACTTC	CATSPDPSGGETQYF
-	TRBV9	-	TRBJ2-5	TGTGCCAGCAGCGTAGCTTGGGGCACAGGTGAGCAGTACTTC	CASSVAWGTGEQYF
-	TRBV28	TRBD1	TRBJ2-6	TGTGCCAGCAGTTCGATAATGACAGGGGGCGGTGGGGCCAACGTCCTGACTTTC	CASSSIMTGGGGANVLTF
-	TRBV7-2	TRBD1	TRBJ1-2	TGTGCCAGCAGCCCGGACAGGGGAAGTTTTGGCTACACCTTC	CASSPDRGSFGYTF
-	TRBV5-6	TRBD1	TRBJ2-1	TGTGCCAGCAGCTTCCGGGACAGGGTTAGGATCGAGTACAATGAGCAGTTCTTC	CASSFRDRVRIEYNEQFF
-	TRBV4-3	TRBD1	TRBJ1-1	TGCGCCAGCAGCCAGAAAACTCCCGGGACAGGGGGCACTGAAGCTTTCTTT	CASSQKTPGTGGTEAFF
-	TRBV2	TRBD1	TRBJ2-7	TGTGCCAGCAGTGAATGGGACAGCGACTCCTACGAGCAGTACTTC	CASSEWDSDSYEQYF
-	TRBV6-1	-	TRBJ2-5	TGTGCCAGCAGTGTTCGGGGATGGGAGACCCAGTACTTC	CASSVRGWETQYF
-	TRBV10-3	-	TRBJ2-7	TGTGCCATCTCGGCGGGACCTTCCTACGAGCAGTACTTC	CAISAGPSYEQYF
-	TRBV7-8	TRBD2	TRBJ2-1	TGTGCCAGCAGCTTAGGATTAGCGGGAGGTATTACCCCCTACAATGAGCAGTTCTTC	CASSLGLAGGITPYNEQFF
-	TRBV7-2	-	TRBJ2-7	TGTGCCAGCAGCTTACAACGCTTCAGCTACGAGCAGTACTTC	CASSLQRFSYEQYF
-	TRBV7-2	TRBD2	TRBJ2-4	TGTGCCAGCAGCTTAGCGGGAGGGAGAAACATTCAGTACTTC	CASSLAGGRNIQYF
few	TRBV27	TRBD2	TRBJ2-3	TGTGCCAGCAGTAGGGGGCGGACTAGCGAAGATACGCAGTATTTT	CASSRGRTSEDTQYF